These T cell receptor beta chains were read from a single sample in a study of blood T cell repertoires in COVID-19. Some clones are missing from TCRdb's copy, which holds only in-frame ones; the method was immunoSEQ multiplex PCR. The sample yields approximately 330,000 clones, 65% to 90% seen once. Sequences were obtained from PBMCs or T cells enriched from blood (not recorded which). The receptors derive from a woman between 35 and 50 years old with acute COVID-19. Each CDR3 is given with its conserved first and last residue. The D gene is left open where the match is weak. Expanded clones are given a class, and other clones once, few, many or no size at all.

j_call clone_size d_call v_call cdr3_nt cdr3_aa
TRBJ1-6 . . TRBV11-2 TGTGCCAGCAGCTCCCGGGACAAGGGCTATTCACCCCTCCACTTT CASSSRDKGYSPLHF
TRBJ2-7 . . TRBV3-1/TRBV3-2 TGTGCCAGCAGCCAAGATATGTCGGGCTACGAGCAGTACTTC CASSQDMSGYEQYF
TRBJ2-4 . TRBD1 TRBV4-2 TGTGCCAGCAGCCAAGGCACAGGGGTGGCCTTC CASSQGTGVAF
TRBJ1-5 . . TRBV6-5 TGTGCCAGCTCCCGGGGATATAGCAATCAGCCCCAGCATTTT CASSRGYSNQPQHF
TRBJ2-1 . TRBD1 TRBV3-1/TRBV3-2 TGTGCCAGCAGCCAAGACGGACAGGGCTACAATGAGCAGTTCTTC CASSQDGQGYNEQFF
TRBJ1-3 . . TRBV27 TGTGCCAGCAGTTTATCATGGGGGGCTGGAAACACCATATATTTT CASSLSWGAGNTIYF
TRBJ1-5 . . TRBV6-5 TGTGCCAGCAGTTACCCGAAAAAGAGCACTCAGCCCCAGCATTTT CASSYPKKSTQPQHF
TRBJ2-7 . . TRBV15 TGTGCCACCAGCACAGGAGGGGTCCGCTCCTACGAGCAGTACTTC CATSTGGVRSYEQYF
TRBJ2-3 . . TRBV5-6 TGTGCCAGCAGCTCATATCGGTTCGGGACAACTAGCACAGATACGCAGTATTTT CASSSYRFGTTSTDTQYF
TRBJ1-1 few TRBD1 TRBV14 TGTGCCAGCAGCCAGGCAGGGGGCCTAACTGAAGCTTTCTTT CASSQAGGLTEAFF
TRBJ1-3 once . TRBV4-1 TGCGCCAGCAGCCAAGATCCGACAAGGGGAAACACCATATATTTT CASSQDPTRGNTIYF
TRBJ2-1 . . TRBV9 TGTGCCAGCAGCGTAGGCGGTAACCTTTTTTCCTACAATGAGCAGTTCTTC CASSVGGNLFSYNEQFF
TRBJ2-5 . TRBD2 TRBV9 TGTGCCAGCAGCCCGAGGGGGGCGGGGGGGCAAGAGACCCAGTACTTC CASSPRGAGGQETQYF
TRBJ1-5 . . TRBV19 TGTGCCAGTAGTAGCACAGTTAGCAATCAGCCCCAGCATTTT CASSSTVSNQPQHF
TRBJ2-1 . TRBD1 TRBV6-2/TRBV6-3 TGTGCCAGCAGTTCTCCAAACAGGGGAATCTATGAGCAGTTCTTC CASSSPNRGIYEQFF
TRBJ1-6 . TRBD1 TRBV18 TGTGCCAGCTCACCGGGACAGGGGGCTTCGAATTCACCCCTCCACTTT CASSPGQGASNSPLHF
TRBJ1-6 . . TRBV5-1 TGCGCCAGCAGCCTTGTTACAGGGAATTTCGATAATTCACCCCTCCACTTT CASSLVTGNFDNSPLHF
TRBJ1-2 . . TRBV28 TGTGCCAGCAAAAGTCCGCGGGGGCCTGGCTACACCTTC CASKSPRGPGYTF
TRBJ1-2 few . TRBV12-3/TRBV12-4 TGTGCCAGCAGTTTAGCCTCGTATGGCTACACCTTC CASSLASYGYTF
TRBJ1-6 . . TRBV11-3 TGTGCCAGCAGCGAAACAGGGATGCATTCACCCCTCCACTTT CASSETGMHSPLHF
TRBJ1-1 . . TRBV13 TGTGCCAGCAGCTTTTCTAGAGGGAGGGGGAACACTGAAGCTTTCTTT CASSFSRGRGNTEAFF
TRBJ1-3 . . TRBV28 TGTGCCAGCAGTTTAAGGGGGGGGCGCTCTGGAAACACCATATATTTT CASSLRGGRSGNTIYF